Listed below are T cell receptor beta chains from one sample, sequenced in a study of CD8+CD57+ T cells in acquired aplastic anemia. One entry per CDR3 protein results from TCRdb running MiXCR on the reads. The profile shows about 160,000 distinct CDR3 sequences, 65% to 75% of them singletons. Material: sorted CD4+, CD8+, or CD8+CD57+ T cells (not recorded which) from PBMCs. Every receptor here comes from a human donor with aplastic anemia. Both conserved end residues are trimmed from each CDR3. Fields, in order: J gene, V gene, CDR3 protein.

>TRBJ1-1|TRBV29-1
SVGQAGTEAF
>TRBJ1-2|TRBV20-1
SAAGTGYGYT
>TRBJ2-5|TRBV10-1
ASSVAGPNQEAQY
>TRBJ1-1|TRBV7-9
ATSVGGMNTEAF
>TRBJ2-7|TRBV11-2
ASSEGQGWRY
>TRBJ1-1|TRBV2
ASSWRTDDLNTEAF
>TRBJ2-1|TRBV24-1
ATSDASGSNEQF
>TRBJ2-1|TRBV10-3
ASSQDYDNEQF
>TRBJ2-3|TRBV20-1
SFRKGADTQS
>TRBJ2-7|TRBV14
ASSQRTGVDYEQY
>TRBJ1-3|TRBV12-3/TRBV12-4
ASSSLRNTIY
>TRBJ1-2|TRBV7-2
ASSFPPVVYT
>TRBJ2-7|TRBV7-2
ASSSRQGLAYEQY
>TRBJ2-1|TRBV6-1
ASSGLAGGPDTQF
>TRBJ2-7|TRBV11-2
ASSPIRRQGGYEQY
>TRBJ2-2|TRBV7-6
ASSSMPREVDTGELF
>TRBJ2-7|TRBV20-1
SARGPSGIYEQY
>TRBJ2-7|TRBV19
ASSVRQGPYEQY
>TRBJ2-7|TRBV7-8
ASSLVTGSSYEQY
>TRBJ1-5|TRBV20-1
SASTGTGTLGSNQPQH
>TRBJ1-1|TRBV19
AVKGTVRRNTEAF
>TRBJ1-4|TRBV19
ASSIGREKLF
>TRBJ2-5|TRBV12-3/TRBV12-4
ASLGQEQETQY
>TRBJ1-6|TRBV20-1
SAQKTPSSSYNSPLH
>TRBJ1-6|TRBV6-4
ASSDGDTNSPLH
>TRBJ2-2|TRBV5-1
ASSSLSDSPGELF
>TRBJ2-7|TRBV20-1
SARGLAGRHEQY
>TRBJ1-1|TRBV7-2
ASSLFENYRTEAL
>TRBJ2-7|TRBV19
ASSTPQGGVHEQY
>TRBJ2-1|TRBV5-1
ASSLGQARNEQF
>TRBJ2-1|TRBV7-9
ASSLSTSGTYNEQF
>TRBJ1-1|TRBV3-1
ASRGRTRGTGGGAF
>TRBJ2-7|TRBV9
ASSLREDGAARGEQY
>TRBJ1-5|TRBV7-3
ASSLIGGGTQH
>TRBJ2-1|TRBV20-1
SARDPGVSDPF
>TRBJ2-3|TRBV7-2
ATGDGFTDTQY
>TRBJ2-7|TRBV19
ASSKDGESSYEQY
>TRBJ1-2|TRBV9
ASSADFRGHPVYGHT
>TRBJ1-5|TRBV7-9
ASSQDGGEDQPPH
>TRBJ1-6|TRBV24-1
ATSEGNYNSPLH